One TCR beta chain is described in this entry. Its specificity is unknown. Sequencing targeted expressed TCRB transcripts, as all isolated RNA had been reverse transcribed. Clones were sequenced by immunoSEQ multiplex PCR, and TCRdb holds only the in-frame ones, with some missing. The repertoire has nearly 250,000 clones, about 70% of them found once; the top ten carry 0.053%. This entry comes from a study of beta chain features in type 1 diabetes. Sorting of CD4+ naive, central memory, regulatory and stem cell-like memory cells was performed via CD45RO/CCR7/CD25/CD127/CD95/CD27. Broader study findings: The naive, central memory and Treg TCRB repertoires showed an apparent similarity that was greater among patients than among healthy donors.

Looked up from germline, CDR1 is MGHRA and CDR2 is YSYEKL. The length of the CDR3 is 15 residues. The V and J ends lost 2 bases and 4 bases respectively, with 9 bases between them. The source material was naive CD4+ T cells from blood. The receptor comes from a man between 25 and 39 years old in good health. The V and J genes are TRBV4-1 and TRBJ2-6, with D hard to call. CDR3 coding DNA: TGCGCCAGCAGCCAAAGATTACTCGGGGCCAACGTCCTGACTTTC. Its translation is CASSQRLLGANVLTF.